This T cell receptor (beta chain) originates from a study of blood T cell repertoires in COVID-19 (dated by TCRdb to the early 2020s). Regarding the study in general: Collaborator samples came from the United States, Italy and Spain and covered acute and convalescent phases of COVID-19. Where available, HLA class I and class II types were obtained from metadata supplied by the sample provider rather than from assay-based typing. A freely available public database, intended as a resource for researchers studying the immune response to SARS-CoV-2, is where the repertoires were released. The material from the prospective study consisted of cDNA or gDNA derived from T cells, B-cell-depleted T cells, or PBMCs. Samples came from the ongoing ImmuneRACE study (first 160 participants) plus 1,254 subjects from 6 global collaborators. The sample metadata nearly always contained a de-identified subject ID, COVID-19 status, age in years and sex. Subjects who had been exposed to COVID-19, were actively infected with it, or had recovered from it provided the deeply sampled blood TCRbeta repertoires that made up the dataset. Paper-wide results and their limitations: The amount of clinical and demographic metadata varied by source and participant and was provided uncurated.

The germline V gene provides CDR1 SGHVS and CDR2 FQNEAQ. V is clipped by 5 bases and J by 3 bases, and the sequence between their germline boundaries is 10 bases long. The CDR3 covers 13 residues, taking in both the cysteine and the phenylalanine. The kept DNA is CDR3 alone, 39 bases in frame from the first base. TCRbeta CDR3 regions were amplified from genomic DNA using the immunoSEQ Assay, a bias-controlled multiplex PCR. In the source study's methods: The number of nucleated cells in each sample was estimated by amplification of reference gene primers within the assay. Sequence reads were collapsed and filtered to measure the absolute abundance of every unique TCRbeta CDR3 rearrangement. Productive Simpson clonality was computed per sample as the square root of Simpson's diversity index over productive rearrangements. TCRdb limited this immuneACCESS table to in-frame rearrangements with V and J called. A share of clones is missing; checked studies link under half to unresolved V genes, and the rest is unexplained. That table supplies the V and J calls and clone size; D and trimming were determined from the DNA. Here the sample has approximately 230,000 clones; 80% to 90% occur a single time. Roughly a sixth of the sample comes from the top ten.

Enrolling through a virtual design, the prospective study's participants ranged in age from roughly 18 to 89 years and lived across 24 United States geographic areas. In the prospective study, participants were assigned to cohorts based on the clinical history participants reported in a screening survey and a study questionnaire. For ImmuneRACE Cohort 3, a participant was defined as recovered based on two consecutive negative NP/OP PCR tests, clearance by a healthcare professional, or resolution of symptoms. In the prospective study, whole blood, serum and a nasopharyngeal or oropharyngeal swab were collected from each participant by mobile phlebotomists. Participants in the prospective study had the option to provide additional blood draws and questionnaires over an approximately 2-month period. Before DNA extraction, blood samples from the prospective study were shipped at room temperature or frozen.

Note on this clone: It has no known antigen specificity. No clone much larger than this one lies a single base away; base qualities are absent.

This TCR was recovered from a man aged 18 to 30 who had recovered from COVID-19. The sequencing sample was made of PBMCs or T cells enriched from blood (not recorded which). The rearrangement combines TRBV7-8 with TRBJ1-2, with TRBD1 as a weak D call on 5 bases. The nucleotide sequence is TGTGCCAGCAGCCCTGCCAGGGACTATGGCTACACCTTC. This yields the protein CASSPARDYGYTF. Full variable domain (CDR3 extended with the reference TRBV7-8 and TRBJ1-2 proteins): GAGVSQSPRYKVAKRGQDVALRCDPISGHVSLFWYQQALGQGPEFLTYFQNEAQLDKSGLPSDRFFAERPEGSVSTLKIQRTQQEDSAVYLCASSPARDYGYTFGSGTRLTVV.